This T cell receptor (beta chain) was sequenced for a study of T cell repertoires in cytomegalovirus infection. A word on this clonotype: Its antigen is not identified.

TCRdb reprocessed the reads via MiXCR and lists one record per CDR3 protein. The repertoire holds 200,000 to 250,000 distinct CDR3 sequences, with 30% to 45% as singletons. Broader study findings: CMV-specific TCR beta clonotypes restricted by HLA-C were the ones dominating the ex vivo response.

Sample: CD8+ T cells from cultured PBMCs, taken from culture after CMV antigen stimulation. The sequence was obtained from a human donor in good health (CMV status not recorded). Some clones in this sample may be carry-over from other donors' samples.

The CDR3 nucleotides are TGTGCCAGCAGTGCCCTAAAAATGGGCTCCTACGAGCAGTACTTC. Amino acid sequence: CASSALKMGSYEQYF. J is TRBJ2-7 and V is TRBV2; no clear D. The CDR3 is 15 residues long. Germline-derived CDR1 and CDR2 are SNHLY and FYNNEI. V lost 4 bases and J 0 bases, leaving 13 bases between the germline ends.